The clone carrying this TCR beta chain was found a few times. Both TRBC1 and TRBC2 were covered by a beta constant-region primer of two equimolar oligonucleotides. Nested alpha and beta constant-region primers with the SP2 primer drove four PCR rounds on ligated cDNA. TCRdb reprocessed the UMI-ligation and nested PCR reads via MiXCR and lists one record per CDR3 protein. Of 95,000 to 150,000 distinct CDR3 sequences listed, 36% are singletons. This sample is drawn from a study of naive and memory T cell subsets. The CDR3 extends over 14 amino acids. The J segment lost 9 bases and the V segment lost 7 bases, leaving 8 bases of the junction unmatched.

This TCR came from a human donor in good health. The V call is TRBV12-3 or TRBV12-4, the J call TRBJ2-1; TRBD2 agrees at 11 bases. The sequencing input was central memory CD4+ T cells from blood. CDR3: CASTLGLAGGEQFF. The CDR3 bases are TGTGCCAGCACCCTTGGACTAGCGGGCGGTGAGCAGTTCTTC.